This T cell receptor (beta chain) was sequenced for a study of cytomegalovirus exposure and HLA in healthy donors (dated by TCRdb to 2015 to 2018). For context, the study as a whole: According to a later analysis, the 120 or so validation repertoires were produced on the same platform as the roughly 600 repertoires of the first cohort. In addition to the first cohort of around 670 subjects, a separate validation cohort of 120 different subjects was used. The study aimed to test whether signatures of past pathogen exposure could be identified by cataloging public T cell receptors. To predict cytomegalovirus infection status, the study brought together high-throughput TCR immunosequencing, statistical association of individual TCRs with disease status, and machine learning. On the study overall, not on this receptor specifically: A total of 150 or so TCR beta chains were listed by the study as associated with cytomegalovirus. While some public TCRs were present in many individuals, most TCR sequences turned up only very rarely across donors. Of the cluster scores, approximately 94% were above 0 in a later analysis, which found that TCRs clustered in the first cohort also tended to co-occur in the 130 or so validation repertoires. The classifier was reported to diagnose cytomegalovirus status with high specificity and sensitivity in both the original and validation cohorts. The validation cohort had no HLA typing available for a later analysis, so co-occurrence within that cohort was assessed over all 120 or so repertoires. It was suggested by the authors that the approach could potentially be generalized to other disease states and immunological phenotypes. In vitro tests confirmed that a few of the cytomegalovirus-associated TCR beta chains recognize cytomegalovirus antigens.

Note on this clone: Its antigen is unknown. Base-call qualities are not available, and no considerably larger clone is one nucleotide away.

From the germline V gene (reference sequence), CDR1 is SEHNR and CDR2 is FQNEAQ. The V end gives up 5 bases and the J end 1 base, leaving 10 bases in the junction not matched to a gene. Including cysteine and phenylalanine, the CDR3 has 17 amino acids. Left in the record is the CDR3 DNA by itself, 51 bases read in frame from the first base. The donors were included in the validation cohort of 90 to 150 subjects, a group kept apart from the approximately 650-subject first cohort. Library construction relied on the immunoSEQ multiplex PCR assay. On the study's bioinformatics: A statistical classification framework was built to diagnose cytomegalovirus status from the catalog of TCR beta chain sequences. TCRdb holds this immuneACCESS table with in-frame rearrangements only. Some clones are missing; in checked studies, unresolved V genes explain under half, and the rest has no known cause. D and trimming come from the DNA, and the V and J calls and clone size come from that table. This sample gives around 180,000 clones in total; roughly 80% of them show up just once. Together, the top ten hold under 7.5% of the sample.

Sequencing input: PBMCs. The rearranged chain carries TRBV7-9 and TRBJ2-1; TRBD2 aligns with 8 central bases. The TCR comes from a man between 18 and 29 years old in good health and CMV-seropositive. The DNA is TGTGCCAGCAGCCCTCCAGGACTAGCAAATTCCTACAATGAGCAGTTCTTC. It translates to CASSPPGLANSYNEQFF.